The 10 T cell receptor beta chains presented below share a single source sample, sequenced in a study of blood T cell repertoires in COVID-19. Repertoires were generated with immunoSEQ multiplex PCR, while TCRdb's copy carries only in-frame clones and drops some. In the table there are roughly 400,000 clones, approximately 85% of which are singletons. Specimen: PBMCs or T cells enriched from blood (not recorded which). The source is a woman aged 35 to 49 with acute COVID-19.

A word on this clone: Sequence at one end of the junction differs from germline and may be a read error. This sequence joins TRBV6-1 and TRBJ1-6; no firm D call. The germline V gene encodes CDR1 MNHNS and CDR2 SASEGT. The CDR3 is 13 residues long. The CDR3 here is CASREGPLRSSHF. The DNA for the CDR3 is TGTGCCAGCAGAGAAGGCCCCCTCAGGTCCTCCCACTTT.

The rearrangement links TRBV6-5 to TRBJ1-2; D unclear. Trimming pared 4 bases from V and 9 bases from J, leaving 12 bases between. This CDR3 is built from 12 residues. The germline CDR1 and CDR2 sequences are MNHEY and SVGAGI. CDR3 nucleotides: TGTGCCAGCAGTTCCTATCTCCGCCGCTACACCTTC. As protein: CASSSYLRRYTF.

The V gene is TRBV11-2, the J gene TRBJ1-2; 7 nucleotides align to TRBD1. V trimming: 5 bases; J trimming: 7 bases; junction bases outside the gene matches: 13. CDR3 length equals 15 residues. CDR1 SGHAT and CDR2 FQNNGV come from the germline V gene. The CDR3 is CASSPAPEGAGGYTF. DNA for the CDR3: TGTGCCAGCAGCCCGGCCCCTGAGGGGGCGGGTGGCTACACCTTC.

The chain joins TRBV19 to TRBJ1-5, with 8 bases identical to TRBD1. The ends lost 1 base at V and 3 bases at J; junction bases unmatched: 8. The CDR3 has 17 amino acids. Germline values: CDR1 LNHDA, CDR2 SQIVND (reference sequence). CDR3 sequence reads: CASSIVEGTGHNQPQHF. Here the CDR3 DNA reads TGTGCCAGTAGTATAGTCGAAGGGACAGGCCACAATCAGCCCCAGCATTTT.

Only a few counts were recorded for this clone. The J gene is TRBJ1-2, the V gene TRBV4-2; 10 bases line up with TRBD1. This CDR3 comprises 18 residues. Per germline, CDR1 LGHNA and CDR2 YNFKEQ. The junction had 12 bases not matched to a gene; V was cut back by 0 bases and J by 5 bases. The CDR3 DNA reads as TGTGCCAGCAGCCAAGATTGGGATTCAGGACAGGGGGGTTATGGCTACACCTTC. This codes for CASSQDWDSGQGGYGYTF.

The chain links TRBV7-9 to TRBJ2-5, with D possibly being TRBD2 (5 bases). The CDR3 runs 12 residues. Trimming pared 10 bases from V and 6 bases from J, leaving 15 bases between. The germline V gene has CDR1 SEHNR and CDR2 FQNEAQ (reference sequence). This CDR3 reads CAIPGLLKTQYF. CDR3 nucleotides: TGTGCCATCCCCGGACTCTTAAAGACCCAGTACTTC.

The chain links TRBV2 to TRBJ2-3, with TRBD2 matching 10 bases. Trimming removed 4 bases from V and 0 bases from J; junction bases left unmatched: 7. Germline CDR1 SNHLY, CDR2 FYNNEI. This CDR3 has 17 residues. The CDR3 DNA is TGTGCCAGCAGTGTCCCTAGCGGGGGCCGGAGCACAGATACGCAGTATTTT. Translating gives CASSVPSGGRSTDTQYF.

The chain links TRBV30 to TRBJ2-5; TRBD1 aligns across 7 bases. CDR3 length: 13 amino acids. V shed 4 bases, J shed 4 bases, and the junction held 6 bases outside the gene matches. Looked up from germline, CDR1 is GTSNPN and CDR2 is SVGIG (reference sequence). CDR3 sequence (DNA): TGTGCCTGGACAGGGGGTCCCGGAGAGACCCAGTACTTC. Its translation: CAWTGGPGETQYF.

This chain links TRBV30 with TRBJ2-2; possibly TRBD2 for D (6 bases). The V end was cut by 4 bases, the J end by 5 bases, with 26 bases between. The length of the CDR3 is 18 residues. In germline, CDR1 is GTSNPN, CDR2 SVGIG (reference sequence). In DNA form, the CDR3 reads TGTGCCTGGACCCAAAGGAGGGGTGCTTTTGGGGTAACCGGGGAGCTGTTTTTT. Residues: CAWTQRRGAFGVTGELFF.

In DNA, the CDR3 is TGTGCCAGTAGTACAGACCCGGGACTAGCGGGGGGAGGGCAGTTCTTC. It codes for CASSTDPGLAGGGQFF. The rearrangement joins TRBV19 to TRBJ2-1; 15 bases fit TRBD2. The CDR3 loop spans 16 amino acids. Germline-derived CDR1 and CDR2 are LNHDA and SQIVND (reference sequence). Trimming at V came to 4 bases and at J to 12 bases, leaving 10 bases not matched to a gene.